This TCR beta chain was observed in a study of cytomegalovirus exposure and HLA in healthy donors. PCR employed 60 Vbeta and 13 Jbeta primers. This table comes from immunoSEQ multiplex PCR, and its TCRdb copy is limited to in-frame clones, with some not included. The table lists about 120,000 clones, with approximately 6.8% in the top ten. The CDR3 is 13 amino acids. Trimming pared 0 bases from V and 11 bases from J, leaving 13 bases between. Per germline, CDR1 MGHRA and CDR2 YSYEKL. Sequenced sample: PBMCs. This rearrangement joins TRBV4-1 to TRBJ1-1; D is perhaps TRBD1 (6 bases). The sequence derives from a man aged 35 to 55 in good health and CMV-seropositive. The CDR3 is CASSQERTAEAFF. The CDR3 DNA reads as TGCGCCAGCAGCCAAGAAAGGACAGCGGAGGCTTTCTTT.